This T cell receptor beta chain was identified in a study of blood T cell repertoires in COVID-19. CDR3 length: 15 residues. Germline assignment: CDR1 SGDLS and CDR2 YYNGEE. Trimming took 0 bases from V and 5 from J, leaving 12 bases between them. This table comes from immunoSEQ multiplex PCR, and its TCRdb copy is limited to in-frame clones, with some not included. Among 130,000 to 150,000 clones, roughly 82% were seen once, and the ten largest hold approximately 10%. The rearrangement joins TRBV9 to TRBJ2-1; no clear D. Source material: peripheral blood. This clonotype was obtained from a man aged 55 to 70 with active or convalescent COVID-19. This CDR3 reads CASSVGVSINNEQFF. CDR3 nucleotides: TGTGCCAGCAGCGTAGGCGTAAGTATTAACAATGAGCAGTTCTTC.